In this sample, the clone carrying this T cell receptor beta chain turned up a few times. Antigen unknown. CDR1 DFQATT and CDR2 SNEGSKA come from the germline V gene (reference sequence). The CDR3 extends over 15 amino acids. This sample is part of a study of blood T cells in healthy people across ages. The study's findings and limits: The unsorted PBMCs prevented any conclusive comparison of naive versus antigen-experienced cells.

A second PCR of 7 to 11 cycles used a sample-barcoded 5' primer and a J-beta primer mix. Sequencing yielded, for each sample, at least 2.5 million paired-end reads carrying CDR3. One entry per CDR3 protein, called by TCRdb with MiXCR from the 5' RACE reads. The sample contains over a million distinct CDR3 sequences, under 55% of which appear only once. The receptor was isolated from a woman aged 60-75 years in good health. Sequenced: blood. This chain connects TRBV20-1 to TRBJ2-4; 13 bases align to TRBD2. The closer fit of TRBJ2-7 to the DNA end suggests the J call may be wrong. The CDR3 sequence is CSASARLAGGYEQYF. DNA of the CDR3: TGCAGTGCTAGCGCGCGACTAGCGGGAGGTTACGAGCAGTACTTC.